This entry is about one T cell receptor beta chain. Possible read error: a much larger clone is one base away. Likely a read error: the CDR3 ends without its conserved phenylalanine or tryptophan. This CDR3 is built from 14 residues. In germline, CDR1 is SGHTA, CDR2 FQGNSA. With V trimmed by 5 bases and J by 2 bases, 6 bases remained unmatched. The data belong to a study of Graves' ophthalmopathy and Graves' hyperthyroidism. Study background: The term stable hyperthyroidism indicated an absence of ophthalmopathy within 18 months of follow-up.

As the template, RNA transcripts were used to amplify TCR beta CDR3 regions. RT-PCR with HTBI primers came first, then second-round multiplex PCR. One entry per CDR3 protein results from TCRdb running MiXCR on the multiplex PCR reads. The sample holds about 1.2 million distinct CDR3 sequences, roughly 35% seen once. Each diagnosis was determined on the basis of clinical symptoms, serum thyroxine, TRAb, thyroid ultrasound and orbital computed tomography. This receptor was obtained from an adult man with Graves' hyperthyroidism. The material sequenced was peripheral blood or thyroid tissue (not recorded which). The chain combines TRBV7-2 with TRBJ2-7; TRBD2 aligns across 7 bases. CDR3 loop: CASSRSGDPYEQYS. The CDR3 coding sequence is TGTGCCAGCAGCCGGAGCGGGGACCCCTACGAGCAGTACTCC.